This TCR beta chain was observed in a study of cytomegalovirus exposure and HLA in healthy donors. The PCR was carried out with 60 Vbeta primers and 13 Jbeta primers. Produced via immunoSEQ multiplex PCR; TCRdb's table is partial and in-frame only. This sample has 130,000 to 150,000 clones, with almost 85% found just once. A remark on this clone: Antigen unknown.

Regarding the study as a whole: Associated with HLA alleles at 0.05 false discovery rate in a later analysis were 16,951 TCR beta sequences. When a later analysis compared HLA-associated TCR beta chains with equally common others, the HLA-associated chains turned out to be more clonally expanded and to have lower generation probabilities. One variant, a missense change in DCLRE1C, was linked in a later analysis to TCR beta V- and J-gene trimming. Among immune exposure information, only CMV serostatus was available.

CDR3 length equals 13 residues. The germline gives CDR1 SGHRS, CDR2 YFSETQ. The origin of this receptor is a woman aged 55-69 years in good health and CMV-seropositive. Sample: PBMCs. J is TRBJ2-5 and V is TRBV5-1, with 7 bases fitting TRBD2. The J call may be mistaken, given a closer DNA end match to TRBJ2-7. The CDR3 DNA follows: TGCGCCAGCAGCTCAGGCGGGGGCTACGAGCAGTACTTC. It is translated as CASSSGGGYEQYF.